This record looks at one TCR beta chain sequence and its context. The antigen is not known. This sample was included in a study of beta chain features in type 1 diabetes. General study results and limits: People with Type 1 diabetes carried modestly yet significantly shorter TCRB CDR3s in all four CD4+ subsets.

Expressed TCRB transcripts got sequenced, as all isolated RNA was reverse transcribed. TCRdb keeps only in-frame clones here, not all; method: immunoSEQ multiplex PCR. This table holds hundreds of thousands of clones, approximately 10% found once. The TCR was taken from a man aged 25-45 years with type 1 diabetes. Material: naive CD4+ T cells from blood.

The CDR3 sequence is CASSRGWDTQYF. The CDR3 coding sequence is TGTGCCAGCAGCCGCGGTTGGGATACGCAGTATTTT. The gene calls are TRBV7-9 and TRBJ2-3; the D is unclear. The CDR3 length is 12 residues. Germline CDR1 SEHNR, CDR2 FQNEAQ (reference sequence). With 5 bases removed from V and 6 bases from J, the gap between germline ends came to 9 bases.